The following is a T cell receptor (beta chain) sequence with its context. The data derive from a study of cytomegalovirus exposure and HLA in healthy donors. The study ran its PCR with 60 Vbeta and 13 Jbeta primers. TCRdb keeps only in-frame clones here, not all; method: immunoSEQ multiplex PCR. There are about 170,000 clones in the sample; 85% occur only once, and about 2% lies in the top ten. V trimming: 4 bases; J trimming: 4 bases; junction bases outside the gene matches: 11. CDR1 and CDR2 (germline): MGHRA, YSYEKL. The CDR3 length is 17 residues. The sequence was collected from a man between 18 and 35 years old in good health and CMV-seropositive. Sequencing was done on a sample of PBMCs. The chain combines TRBV4-1 with TRBJ2-3; 10 bases are shared with TRBD1. CDR3 residues: CASSRSSGTGVPDTQYF. The CDR3 DNA is TGCGCCAGCAGCCGCAGCTCCGGGACAGGGGTCCCAGATACGCAGTATTTT.